The T cell receptor beta chain described here comes from a study of blood T cell repertoires in COVID-19. J gave up 8 bases and V 7 bases, and 7 bases lay outside the gene matches. The germline V gene has CDR1 MNHEY and CDR2 SVGAGI. CDR3 length equals 15 residues. The method was immunoSEQ multiplex PCR; TCRdb's version includes in-frame clones alone and lacks a portion of them. The table shows 55,000 to 70,000 clones, with roughly 91% occurring only once. Sequencing was done on a sample of PBMCs or T cells enriched from blood (not recorded which). The receptor comes from a woman in her thirties or forties who had recovered from COVID-19. V is TRBV6-5 and J is TRBJ2-1, with 14 bases fitting TRBD2. CDR3 sequence reads: CASKRTSGGMHEQFF. As DNA, the CDR3 is TGTGCCAGCAAAAGGACTAGCGGGGGGATGCATGAGCAGTTCTTC.